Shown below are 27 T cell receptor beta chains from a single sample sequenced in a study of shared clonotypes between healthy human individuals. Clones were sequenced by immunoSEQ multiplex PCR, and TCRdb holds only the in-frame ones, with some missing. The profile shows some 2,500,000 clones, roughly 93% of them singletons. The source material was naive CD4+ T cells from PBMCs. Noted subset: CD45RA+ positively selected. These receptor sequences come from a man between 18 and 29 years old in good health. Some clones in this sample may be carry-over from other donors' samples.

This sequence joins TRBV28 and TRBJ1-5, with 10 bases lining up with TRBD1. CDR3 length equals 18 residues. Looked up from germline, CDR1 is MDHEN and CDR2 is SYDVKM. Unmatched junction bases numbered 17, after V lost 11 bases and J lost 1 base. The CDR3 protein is CAGQVGGQGTTSNQPQHF. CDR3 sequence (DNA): TGTGCCGGACAAGTTGGGGGACAGGGGACTACGAGCAATCAGCCCCAGCATTTT.

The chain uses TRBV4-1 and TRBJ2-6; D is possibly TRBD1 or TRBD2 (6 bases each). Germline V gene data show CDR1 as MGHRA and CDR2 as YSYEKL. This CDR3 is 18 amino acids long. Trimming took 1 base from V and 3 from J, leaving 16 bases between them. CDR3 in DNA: TGCGCCAGCAGCCAAGGAAGAGGAGGGGGGTTTGGGGCCAACGTCCTGACTTTC. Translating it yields CASSQGRGGGFGANVLTF.

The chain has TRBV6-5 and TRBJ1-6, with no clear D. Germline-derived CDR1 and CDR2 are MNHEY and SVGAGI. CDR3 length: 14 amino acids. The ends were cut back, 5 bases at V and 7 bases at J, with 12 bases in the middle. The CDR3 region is CASSKRLGNSPLHF. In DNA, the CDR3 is TGTGCCAGCAGTAAAAGATTGGGGAATTCACCCCTCCACTTT.

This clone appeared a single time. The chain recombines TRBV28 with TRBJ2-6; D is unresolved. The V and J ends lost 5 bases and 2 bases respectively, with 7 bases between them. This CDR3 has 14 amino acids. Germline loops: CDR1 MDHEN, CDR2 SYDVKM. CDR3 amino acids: CASSPDPGANVLTF. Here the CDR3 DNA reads TGTGCCAGCAGTCCGGACCCTGGGGCCAACGTCCTGACTTTC.

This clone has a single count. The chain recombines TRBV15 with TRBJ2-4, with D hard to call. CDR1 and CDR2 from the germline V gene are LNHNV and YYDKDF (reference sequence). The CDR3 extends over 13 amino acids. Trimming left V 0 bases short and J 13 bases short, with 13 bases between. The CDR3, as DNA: TGTGCCACCAGCAGAGATCGTAACGGGCCCCAGTACTTC. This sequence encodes CATSRDRNGPQYF.

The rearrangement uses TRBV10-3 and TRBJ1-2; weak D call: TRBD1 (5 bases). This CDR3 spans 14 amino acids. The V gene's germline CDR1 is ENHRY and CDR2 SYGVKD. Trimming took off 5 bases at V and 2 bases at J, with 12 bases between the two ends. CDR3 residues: CAISWDRTNYGYTF. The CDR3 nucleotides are TGTGCCATCAGTTGGGACCGAACAAACTATGGCTACACCTTC.

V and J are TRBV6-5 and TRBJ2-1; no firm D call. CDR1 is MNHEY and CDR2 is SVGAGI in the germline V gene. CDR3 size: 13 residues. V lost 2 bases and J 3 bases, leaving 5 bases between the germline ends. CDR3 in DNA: TGTGCCAGCAGTTACACTCACTACAATGAGCAGTTCTTC. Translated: CASSYTHYNEQFF.

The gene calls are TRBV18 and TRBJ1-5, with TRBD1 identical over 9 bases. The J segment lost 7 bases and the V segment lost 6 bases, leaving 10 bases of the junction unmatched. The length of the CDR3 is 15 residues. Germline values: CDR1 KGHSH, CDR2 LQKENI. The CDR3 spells CASSPDRGTVQPQHF. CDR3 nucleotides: TGTGCCAGCTCGCCCGACAGGGGGACAGTGCAGCCCCAGCATTTT.

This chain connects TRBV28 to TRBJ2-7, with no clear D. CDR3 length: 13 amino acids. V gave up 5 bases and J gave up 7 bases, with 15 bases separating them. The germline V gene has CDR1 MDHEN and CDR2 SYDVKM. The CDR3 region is CASSPGPTTEQYF. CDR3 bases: TGTGCCAGCAGTCCTGGACCCACAACTGAGCAGTACTTC.

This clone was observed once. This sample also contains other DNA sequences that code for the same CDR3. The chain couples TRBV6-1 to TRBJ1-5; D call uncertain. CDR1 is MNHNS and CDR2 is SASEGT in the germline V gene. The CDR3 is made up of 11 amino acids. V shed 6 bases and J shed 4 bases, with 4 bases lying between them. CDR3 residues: CASSLNQPQHF. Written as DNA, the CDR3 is TGTGCCAGCAGCCTGAATCAGCCCCAGCATTTT.

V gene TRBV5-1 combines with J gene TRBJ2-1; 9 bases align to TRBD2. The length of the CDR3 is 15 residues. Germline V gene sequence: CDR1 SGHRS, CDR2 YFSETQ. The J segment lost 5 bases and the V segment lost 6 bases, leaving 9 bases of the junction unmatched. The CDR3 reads CASNYGGRADNEQFF. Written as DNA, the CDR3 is TGCGCCAGCAATTATGGCGGGAGGGCCGACAATGAGCAGTTCTTC.

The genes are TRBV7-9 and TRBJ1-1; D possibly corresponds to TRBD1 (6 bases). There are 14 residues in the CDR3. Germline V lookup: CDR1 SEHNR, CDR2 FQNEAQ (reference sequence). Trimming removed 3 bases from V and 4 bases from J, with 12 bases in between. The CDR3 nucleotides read TGTGCCAGCAGCTTCGGAACAGGGAGCACTGAAGCTTTCTTT. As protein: CASSFGTGSTEAFF.

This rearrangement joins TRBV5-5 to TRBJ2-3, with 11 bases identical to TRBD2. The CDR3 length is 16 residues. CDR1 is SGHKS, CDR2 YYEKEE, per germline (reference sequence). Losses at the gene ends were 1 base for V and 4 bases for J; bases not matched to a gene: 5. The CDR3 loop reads CASSLLALAGADTQYF. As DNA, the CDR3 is TGTGCCAGCAGCTTGTTGGCACTAGCGGGAGCAGATACGCAGTATTTT.

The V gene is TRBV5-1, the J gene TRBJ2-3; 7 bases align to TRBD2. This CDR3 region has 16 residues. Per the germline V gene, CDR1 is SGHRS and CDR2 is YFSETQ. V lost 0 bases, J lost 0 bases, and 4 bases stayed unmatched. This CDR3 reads CASSLGDYRSTDTQYF. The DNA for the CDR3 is TGCGCCAGCAGCTTGGGGGACTACCGTAGCACAGATACGCAGTATTTT.

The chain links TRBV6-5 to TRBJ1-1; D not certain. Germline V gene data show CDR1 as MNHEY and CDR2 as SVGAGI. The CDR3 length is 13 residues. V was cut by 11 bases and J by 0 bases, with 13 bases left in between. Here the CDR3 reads CACLSGVNTEAFF. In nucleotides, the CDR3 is TGTGCCTGTCTGTCCGGGGTGAACACTGAAGCTTTCTTT.

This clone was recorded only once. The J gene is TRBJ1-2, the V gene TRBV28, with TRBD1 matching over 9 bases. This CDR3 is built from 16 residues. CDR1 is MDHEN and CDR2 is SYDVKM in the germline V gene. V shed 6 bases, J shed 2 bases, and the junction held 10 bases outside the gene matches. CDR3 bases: TGTGCCAGCAGAGGCCTCGGGACAGGGAACAACTATGGCTACACCTTC. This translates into CASRGLGTGNNYGYTF.

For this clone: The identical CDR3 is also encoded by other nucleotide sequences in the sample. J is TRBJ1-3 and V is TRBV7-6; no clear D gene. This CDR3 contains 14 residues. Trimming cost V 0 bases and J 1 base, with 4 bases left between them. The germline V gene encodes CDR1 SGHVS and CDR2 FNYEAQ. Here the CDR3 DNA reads TGTGCCAGCAGCTTAGCAGGGTCTGGAAACACCATATATTTT. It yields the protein CASSLAGSGNTIYF.

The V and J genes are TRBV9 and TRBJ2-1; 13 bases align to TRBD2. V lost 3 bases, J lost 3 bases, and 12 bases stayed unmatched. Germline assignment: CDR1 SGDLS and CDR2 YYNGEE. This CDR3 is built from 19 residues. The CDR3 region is CASSEGLAGYRTNYNEQFF. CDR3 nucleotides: TGTGCCAGCAGCGAGGGACTAGCGGGATATAGAACCAACTACAATGAGCAGTTCTTC.

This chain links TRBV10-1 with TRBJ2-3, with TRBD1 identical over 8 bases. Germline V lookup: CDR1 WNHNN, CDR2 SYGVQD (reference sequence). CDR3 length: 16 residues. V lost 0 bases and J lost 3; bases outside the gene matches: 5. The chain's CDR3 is CASSESAGGLTDTQYF. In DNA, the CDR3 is TGCGCCAGCAGTGAGTCTGCAGGGGGCTTGACAGATACGCAGTATTTT.

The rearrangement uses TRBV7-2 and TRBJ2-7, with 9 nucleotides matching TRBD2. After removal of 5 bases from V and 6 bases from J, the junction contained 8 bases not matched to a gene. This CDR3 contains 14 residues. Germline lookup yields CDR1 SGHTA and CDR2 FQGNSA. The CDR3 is CASSNRLAALEQYF. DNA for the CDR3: TGTGCCAGCAGCAACCGACTAGCGGCCCTCGAGCAGTACTTC.

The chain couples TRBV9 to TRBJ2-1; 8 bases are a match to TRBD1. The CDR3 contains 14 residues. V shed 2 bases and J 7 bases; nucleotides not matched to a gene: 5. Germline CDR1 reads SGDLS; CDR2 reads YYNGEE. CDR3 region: CASSVLGQANEQFF. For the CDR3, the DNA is TGTGCCAGCAGCGTTTTGGGACAGGCAAATGAGCAGTTCTTC.

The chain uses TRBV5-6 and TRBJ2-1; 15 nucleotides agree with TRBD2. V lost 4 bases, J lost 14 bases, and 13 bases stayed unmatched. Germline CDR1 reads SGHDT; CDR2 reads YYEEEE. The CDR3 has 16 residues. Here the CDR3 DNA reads TGTGCCAGCAGCACCCCCGGACTAGCGGGAGGGCTCGGAAAGTTCTTC. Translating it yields CASSTPGLAGGLGKFF.

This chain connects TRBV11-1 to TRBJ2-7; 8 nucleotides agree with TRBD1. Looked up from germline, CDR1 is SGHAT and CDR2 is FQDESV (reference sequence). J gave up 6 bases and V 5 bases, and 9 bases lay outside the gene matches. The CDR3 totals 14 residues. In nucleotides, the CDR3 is TGTGCCAGCAGCCGCCAGCAGGGGGCGGGCGAGCAGTACTTC. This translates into CASSRQQGAGEQYF.

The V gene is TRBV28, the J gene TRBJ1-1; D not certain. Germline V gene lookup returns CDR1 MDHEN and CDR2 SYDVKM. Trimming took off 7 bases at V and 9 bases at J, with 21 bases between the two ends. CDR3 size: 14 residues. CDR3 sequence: CASTMGWPIHQAFF. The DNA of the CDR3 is TGTGCCAGCACCATGGGGTGGCCTATCCACCAAGCTTTCTTT. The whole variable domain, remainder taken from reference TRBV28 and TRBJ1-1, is DVKVTQSSRYLVKRTGEKVFLECVQDMDHENMFWYRQDPGLGLRLIYFSYDVKMKEKGDIPEGYSVSREKKERFSLILESASTNQTSMYLCASTMGWPIHQAFFGQGTRLTVV.

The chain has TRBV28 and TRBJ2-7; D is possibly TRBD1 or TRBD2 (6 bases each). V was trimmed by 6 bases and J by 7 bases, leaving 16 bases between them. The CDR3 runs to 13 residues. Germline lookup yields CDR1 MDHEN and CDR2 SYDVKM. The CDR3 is CASSQDSAGEQYF. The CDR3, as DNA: TGTGCCAGCAGCCAGGACAGCGCGGGGGAGCAGTACTTC.

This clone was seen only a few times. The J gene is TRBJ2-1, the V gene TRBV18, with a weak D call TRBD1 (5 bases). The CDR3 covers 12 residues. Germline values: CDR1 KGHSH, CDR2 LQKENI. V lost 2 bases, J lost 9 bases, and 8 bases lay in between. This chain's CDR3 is CASSPRQREQFF. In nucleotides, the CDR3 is TGTGCCAGCTCACCAAGACAGCGTGAGCAGTTCTTC.

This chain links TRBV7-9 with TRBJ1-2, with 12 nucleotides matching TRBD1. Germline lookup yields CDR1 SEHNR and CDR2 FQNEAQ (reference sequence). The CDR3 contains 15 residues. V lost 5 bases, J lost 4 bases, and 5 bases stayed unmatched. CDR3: CASSRDRGRRYGYTF. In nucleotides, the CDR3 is TGTGCCAGCAGCCGGGACAGGGGGCGCCGCTATGGCTACACCTTC.